This note documents a single T cell receptor beta chain sequence. Its antigen remains unidentified. V was shortened by 5 bases and J by 3 bases, with 13 bases between the two germline ends. Germline lookup yields CDR1 SEHNR and CDR2 FQNEAQ (reference sequence). This CDR3 spans 14 amino acids. Points from the study as a whole: Larger-cohort validation covered only one TCR beta V-J rearrangement. Tumor memory CD4+ T cell TCR gene usage clustered with blood and lymph node memory CD4+ cells and lymph node naive CD4+ cells.

Memory CD4+ T cells were sorted as CD4+CD45RO+CD25- cells. One entry per CDR3 protein results from TCRdb running MiXCR on the 5' RACE reads. The table lists about 64,000 distinct CDR3 sequences, 20% to 25% of them singletons. The TCR sequence derives from a female donor with breast cancer. The chain couples TRBV7-9 to TRBJ1-1; D is unclear. Sequences were obtained from memory CD4+ T cells sorted from a lymph node. The sample's subset: memory CD4+ T cells, CD4+CD45RO+CD25-. The CDR3 here is CASSLTGLDTEAFF. CDR3 sequence (DNA): TGTGCCAGCAGCCTGACTGGGCTCGACACTGAAGCTTTCTTT.